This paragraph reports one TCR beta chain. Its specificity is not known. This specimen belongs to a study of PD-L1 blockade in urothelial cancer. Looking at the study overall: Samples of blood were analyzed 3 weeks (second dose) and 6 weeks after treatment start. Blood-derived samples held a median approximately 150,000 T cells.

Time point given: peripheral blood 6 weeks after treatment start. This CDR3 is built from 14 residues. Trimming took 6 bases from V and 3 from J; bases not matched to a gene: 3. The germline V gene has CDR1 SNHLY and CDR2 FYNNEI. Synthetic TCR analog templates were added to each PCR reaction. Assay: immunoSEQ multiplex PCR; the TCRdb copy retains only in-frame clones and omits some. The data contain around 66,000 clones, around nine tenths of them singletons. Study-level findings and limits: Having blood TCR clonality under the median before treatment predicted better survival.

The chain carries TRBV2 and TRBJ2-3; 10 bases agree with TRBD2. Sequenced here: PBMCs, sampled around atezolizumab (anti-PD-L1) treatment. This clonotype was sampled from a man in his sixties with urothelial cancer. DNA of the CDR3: TGTGCCAGCAGGCGAGCGGGGGGGACAGATACGCAGTATTTT. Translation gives CASRRAGGTDTQYF. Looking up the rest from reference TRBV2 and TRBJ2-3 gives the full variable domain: EPEVTQTPSHQVTQMGQEVILRCVPISNHLYFYWYRQILGQKVEFLVSFYNNEISEKSEIFDDQFSVERPDGSNFTLKIRSTKLEDSAMYFCASRRAGGTDTQYFGPGTRLTVL.